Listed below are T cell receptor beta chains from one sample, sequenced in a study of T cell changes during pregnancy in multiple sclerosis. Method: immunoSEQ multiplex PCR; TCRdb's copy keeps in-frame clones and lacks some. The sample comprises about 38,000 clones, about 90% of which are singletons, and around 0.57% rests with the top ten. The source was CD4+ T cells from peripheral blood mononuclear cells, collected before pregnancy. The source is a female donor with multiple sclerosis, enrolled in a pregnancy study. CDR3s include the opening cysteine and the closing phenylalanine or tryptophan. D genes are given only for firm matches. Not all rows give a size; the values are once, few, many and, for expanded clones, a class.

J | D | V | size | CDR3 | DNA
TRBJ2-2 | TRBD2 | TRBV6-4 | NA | CASSDSGTSGGSNTGELFF | TGTGCCAGCAGTGACTCTGGGACTAGCGGGGGGTCAAACACCGGGGAGCTGTTTTTT
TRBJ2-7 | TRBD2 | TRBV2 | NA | CASSTTAGLDEQYF | TGTGCCAGCAGTACGACCGCGGGACTAGACGAGCAGTACTTC
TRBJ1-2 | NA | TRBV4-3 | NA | CASSQEIRYWGQDGYTF | TGCGCCAGCAGCCAAGAAATAAGGTATTGGGGGCAGGATGGCTACACCTTC
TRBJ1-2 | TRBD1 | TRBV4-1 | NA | CASSQANRGLSGYTF | TGCGCCAGCAGCCAAGCGAACAGGGGGCTTTCTGGCTACACCTTC
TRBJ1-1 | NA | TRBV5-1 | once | CASSLLGAPNTEAFF | TGCGCCAGCAGCCTTCTAGGGGCGCCGAACACTGAAGCTTTCTTT
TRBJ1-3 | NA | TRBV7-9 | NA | CASSLINSGNTIYF | TGTGCCAGCAGCTTAATAAACTCTGGAAACACCATATATTTT
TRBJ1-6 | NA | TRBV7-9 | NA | CASSLMGGDSPLHF | TGTGCCAGCAGCTTAATGGGGGGAGACTCACCCCTCCACTTT
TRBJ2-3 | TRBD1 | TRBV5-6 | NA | CASSWGQGTDTQYF | TGTGCCAGCAGCTGGGGACAGGGCACAGATACGCAGTATTTT
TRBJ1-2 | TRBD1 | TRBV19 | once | CASSIWGQPAQGYTF | TGTGCCAGTAGTATCTGGGGACAGCCGGCACAGGGCTACACCTTC
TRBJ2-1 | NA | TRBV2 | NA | CASNRNIDEQFF | TGTGCCAGCAACCGAAACATCGATGAGCAGTTCTTC
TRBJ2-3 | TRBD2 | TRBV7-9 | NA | CASSSYGVAGGTQYF | TGTGCCAGCAGCTCCTACGGGGTAGCGGGCGGTACGCAGTATTTT
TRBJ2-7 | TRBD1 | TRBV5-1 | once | CASSFAGTGNYEQYF | TGCGCCAGCAGCTTCGCCGGGACAGGGAACTACGAGCAGTACTTC
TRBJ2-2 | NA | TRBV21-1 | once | CASSLYVRGQRNTGELFF | TGTGCCAGCAGCCTTTATGTTCGGGGACAAAGGAACACCGGGGAGCTGTTTTTT
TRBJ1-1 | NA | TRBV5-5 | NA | CASSPPSEWNTEAFF | TGTGCCAGCAGCCCCCCTTCGGAGTGGAACACTGAAGCTTTCTTT
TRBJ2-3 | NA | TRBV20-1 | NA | CSATKADTQYF | TGCAGTGCAACTAAGGCAGATACGCAGTATTTT